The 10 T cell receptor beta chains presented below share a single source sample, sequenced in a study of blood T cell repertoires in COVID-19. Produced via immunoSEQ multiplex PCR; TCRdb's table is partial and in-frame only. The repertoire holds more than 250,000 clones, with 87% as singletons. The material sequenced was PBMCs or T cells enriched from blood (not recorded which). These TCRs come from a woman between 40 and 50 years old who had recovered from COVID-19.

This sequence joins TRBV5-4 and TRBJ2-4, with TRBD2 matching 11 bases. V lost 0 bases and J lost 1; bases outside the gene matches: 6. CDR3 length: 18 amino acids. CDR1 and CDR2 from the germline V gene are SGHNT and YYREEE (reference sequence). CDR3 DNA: TGTGCCAGCAGCTTGGTTAGCGGGAGGGGTAGCGCCAAAAACATTCAGTACTTC. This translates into CASSLVSGRGSAKNIQYF.

The CDR3 protein is CASSLQSGVSDGYTF. CDR3 sequence (DNA): TGTGCCAGCAGCTTGCAATCGGGGGTCTCGGATGGCTACACCTTC. V is TRBV7-2 and J is TRBJ1-2; tentative D call: TRBD1 (5 bases). This CDR3 contains 15 residues. V lost 3 bases and J lost 6, with 17 bases in between. The germline gives CDR1 SGHTA, CDR2 FQGNSA.

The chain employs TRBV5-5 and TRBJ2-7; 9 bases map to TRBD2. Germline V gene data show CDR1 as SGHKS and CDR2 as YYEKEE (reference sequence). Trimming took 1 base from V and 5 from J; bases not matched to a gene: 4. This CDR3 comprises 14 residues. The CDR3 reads CASSLLLAGNEQYF. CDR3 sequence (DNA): TGTGCCAGCAGCTTGTTACTAGCGGGCAACGAGCAGTACTTC.

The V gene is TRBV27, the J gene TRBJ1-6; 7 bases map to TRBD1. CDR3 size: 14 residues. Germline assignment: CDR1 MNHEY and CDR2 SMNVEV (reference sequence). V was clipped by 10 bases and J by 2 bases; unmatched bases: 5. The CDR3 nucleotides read TGTGCCACAAGACAGGGCGCCTATAATTCACCCCTCCACTTT. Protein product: CATRQGAYNSPLHF.

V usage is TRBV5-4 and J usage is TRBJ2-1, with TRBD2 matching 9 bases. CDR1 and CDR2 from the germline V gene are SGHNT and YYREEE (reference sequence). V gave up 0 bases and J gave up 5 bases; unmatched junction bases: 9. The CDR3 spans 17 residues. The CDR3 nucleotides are TGTGCCAGCAGCTTGGTAGCATCTAGCGGGAAAGACAATGAGCAGTTCTTC. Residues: CASSLVASSGKDNEQFF.

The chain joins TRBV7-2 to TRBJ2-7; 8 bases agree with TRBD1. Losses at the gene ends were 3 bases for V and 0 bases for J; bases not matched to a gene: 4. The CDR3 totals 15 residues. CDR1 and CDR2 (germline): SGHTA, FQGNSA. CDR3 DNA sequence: TGTGCCAGCAGCTTCGGGACAGGAGTCTCCTACGAGCAGTACTTC. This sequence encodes CASSFGTGVSYEQYF.

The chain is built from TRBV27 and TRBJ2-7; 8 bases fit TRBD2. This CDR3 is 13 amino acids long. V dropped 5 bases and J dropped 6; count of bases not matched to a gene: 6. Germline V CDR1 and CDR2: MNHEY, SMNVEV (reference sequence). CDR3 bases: TGTGCCAGCAGTCCAAGAACTAGCGGCGAGCAGTACTTC. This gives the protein CASSPRTSGEQYF.

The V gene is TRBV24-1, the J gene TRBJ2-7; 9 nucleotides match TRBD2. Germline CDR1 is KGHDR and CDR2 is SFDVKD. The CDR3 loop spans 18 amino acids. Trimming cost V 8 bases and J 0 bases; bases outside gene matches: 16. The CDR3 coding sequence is TGTGCCACCACTCGAGTCCCTAGCGGGATTTCCCGCTCCTACGAGCAGTACTTC. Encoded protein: CATTRVPSGISRSYEQYF.

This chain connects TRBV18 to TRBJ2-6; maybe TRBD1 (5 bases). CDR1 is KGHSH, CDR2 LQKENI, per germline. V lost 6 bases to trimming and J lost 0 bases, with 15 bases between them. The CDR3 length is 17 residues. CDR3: CASSSTGFNSGANVLTF. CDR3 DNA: TGTGCCAGCTCCTCCACAGGATTTAACTCTGGGGCCAACGTCCTGACTTTC.

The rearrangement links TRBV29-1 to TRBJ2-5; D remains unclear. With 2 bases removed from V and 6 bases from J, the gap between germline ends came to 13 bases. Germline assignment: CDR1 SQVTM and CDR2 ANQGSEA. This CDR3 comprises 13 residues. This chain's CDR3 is CSVELGRFKTQYF. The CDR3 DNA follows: TGCAGCGTTGAACTGGGCCGCTTCAAGACCCAGTACTTC.